The 7 T cell receptor beta chains below all came from one sample that was sequenced in a study of control samples from healthy donors and cancer patients. The data were produced by immunoSEQ multiplex PCR, yet TCRdb's version contains in-frame clones alone and is incomplete. Seen here are roughly 45,000 clones, approximately 90% observed once, and the top ten hold under 0.95%. The sequenced sample was PBMCs. The receptors derive from a man aged 25-40 years with colorectal cancer.

The chain uses TRBV5-4 and TRBJ1-2; D gene ambiguous. The CDR3 is 15 amino acids. Germline lookup yields CDR1 SGHNT and CDR2 YYREEE (reference sequence). Trimming took off 3 bases at V and 0 bases at J, with 12 bases between the two ends. CDR3 residues: CASSSLDSANYGYTF. CDR3 in DNA: TGTGCCAGCAGCTCCCTTGACTCAGCTAACTATGGCTACACCTTC. Based on the CDR3 plus reference TRBV5-4 and TRBJ1-2, the full variable domain is ETGVTQSPTHLIKTRGQQVTLRCSSQSGHNTVSWYQQALGQGPQFIFQYYREEENGRGNFPPRFSGLQFPNYSSELNVNALELDDSALYLCASSSLDSANYGYTFGSGTRLTVV.

Here the CDR3 reads CASSVATVNTEAFF. CDR3 sequence (DNA): TGTGCCAGCAGCGTAGCCACGGTGAACACTGAAGCTTTCTTT. The rearrangement links TRBV9 to TRBJ1-1; D is undetermined. CDR1 is SGDLS, CDR2 YYNGEE, per germline. The CDR3 runs to 14 residues. Trimming left V 0 bases short and J 0 bases short, with 6 bases between.

This sequence joins TRBV6-1 and TRBJ1-1; D not certain. Germline V gene data show CDR1 as MNHNS and CDR2 as SASEGT. This CDR3 is 13 amino acids long. Trimming removed 2 bases at V and 8 bases at J, with 12 bases between. CDR3 bases: TGTGCCAGCAGTGAAACGGGGAGGCGCGAAGCTTTCTTT. Protein product: CASSETGRREAFF.

The V and J genes are TRBV4-3 and TRBJ1-2, with D unresolved. The germline gives CDR1 LGHNA, CDR2 YSLEER. The V gene lost 0 bases and the J gene lost 3 bases, with 17 bases spanning the gap. This CDR3 has 17 residues. The DNA for the CDR3 is TGCGCCAGCAGCCAAGATTTGGTAGGCTCTGCCTACTATGGCTACACCTTC. Amino acids: CASSQDLVGSAYYGYTF.

The gene calls are TRBV6-6 and TRBJ2-7; the match to TRBD2 covers 7 bases. The CDR3 totals 16 residues. V shed 2 bases and J 7 bases; nucleotides not matched to a gene: 14. Germline V lookup: CDR1 MNHNY, CDR2 SVGAGI (reference sequence). This chain's CDR3 is CASSYTLPRQGGEQYV. The CDR3 DNA is TGTGCCAGCAGTTACACCTTACCCCGCCAGGGAGGGGAGCAGTACGTC.

The chain is built from TRBV23-1 and TRBJ2-3, with D possibly called TRBD1 or TRBD2 (5 bases each). TRBV23-1 is placed among ORFs of uncertain function. The CDR3 spans 14 residues. V lost 4 bases, J lost 5 bases, and 13 bases lay in between. The CDR3 DNA reads TGCGCCAGCAGTCGGAGGCAGGGAAGAGATACGCAGTATTTT. Protein: CASSRRQGRDTQYF.

The rearrangement links TRBV11-3 to TRBJ1-1; D call uncertain. CDR3 length: 13 amino acids. Trimming removed 3 bases at V and 4 bases at J, with 9 bases between. Germline-derived CDR1 and CDR2 are SGHNT and YENEEA. CDR3 DNA sequence: TGTGCCAGCAGCTTCAAGGTGGGCACTGAAGCTTTCTTT. It codes for CASSFKVGTEAFF.